Listed here are 30 T cell receptor beta chains from one sample, sequenced in a study of CD8+CD57+ T cells in acquired aplastic anemia. Sequenced patients had shown CD8+CD57+ cell expansion by flow cytometry. Profiling of TCR beta VDJ combinations and CDR3 sequences used genomic DNA as template. TCRdb fed the reads into MiXCR, producing one record per CDR3 protein. The data show 270,000 or so distinct CDR3 sequences, with approximately 86% seen just once and around 40% held by the top ten. Sequencing was carried out using sorted CD4+, CD8+, or CD8+CD57+ T cells (not recorded which) from PBMCs. The receptor set was obtained from a human donor with aplastic anemia.

The chain couples TRBV7-9 to TRBJ2-7; TRBD2 matches at 9 bases. The V gene's germline CDR1 is SEHNR and CDR2 FQNEAQ (reference sequence). The CDR3 consists of 18 residues. CDR3 protein: CASSFQTGGGAHSYEQHV. CDR3 coding DNA: TGTGCCAGCAGCTTTCAAACAGGCGGGGGGGCCCATTCCTACGAGCAGCACGTC.

The chain has TRBV19 and TRBJ1-2; 9 nucleotides align to TRBD1. The CDR3 contains 15 residues. The germline V gene encodes CDR1 LNHDA and CDR2 SQIVND (reference sequence). V was clipped by 4 bases and J by 6 bases; unmatched bases: 9. In DNA, the CDR3 is TGTGCCAGTAGTAAAGCTAGGACAGGGGACAATGGCTACACCTTC. Protein product: CASSKARTGDNGYTF.

This clonotype was counted between two and nine times. V usage is TRBV7-2 and J usage is TRBJ2-7; TRBD1 is a possible D gene (6 bases). The germline V gene encodes CDR1 SGHTA and CDR2 FQGNSA. Trimming shortened V by 1 base and J by 3 bases, and 13 bases separated the two germline ends. The CDR3 runs to 15 residues. The CDR3 sequence is CASSLGGQGNYEQYF. The CDR3 DNA follows: TGTGCCAGCAGCTTAGGGGGTCAGGGGAACTACGAGCAGTACTTC.

This chain links TRBV19 with TRBJ1-1; possibly TRBD1 for D (5 bases). Per germline, CDR1 LNHDA and CDR2 SQIVND (reference sequence). V shed 3 bases and J shed 10 bases, with 21 bases lying between them. This CDR3 comprises 15 residues. The CDR3 loop reads CASSIAGTPRSGAFF. CDR3 bases: TGTGCCAGTAGTATCGCCGGGACCCCACGTAGTGGAGCTTTCTTT.

This clonotype showed up just a few times. The V gene is TRBV15, the J gene TRBJ1-4; D is undetermined. Germline lookup yields CDR1 LNHNV and CDR2 YYDKDF (reference sequence). The V gene lost 8 bases and the J gene lost 0 bases, with 7 bases spanning the gap. The CDR3 is 13 residues long. CDR3 coding DNA: TGTGCCACCCAGACACCAACTAATGAAAAACTGTTTTTT. It translates to CATQTPTNEKLFF.

This clonotype appeared once. Because the CDR3's place on the DNA is in doubt, the DNA is left out and the CDR3 is given as listed by TCRdb. The rearrangement joins TRBV9 to TRBJ2-7. Germline lookup yields CDR1 SGDLS and CDR2 YYNGEE. The CDR3 has 13 amino acids, counting both end residues. This chain's CDR3 is CASSGGSESQYFV.

The CDR3 nucleotides read TGCGCCAGCAGCTTTCTGAGGGGAAACACAGATACGCAGTATTTT. Translated, it gives CASSFLRGNTDTQYF. V usage is TRBV5-1 and J usage is TRBJ2-3, with D possibly being TRBD1 or TRBD2 (5 bases each). This CDR3 has 15 amino acids. V shed 2 bases and J shed 2 bases, with 12 bases lying between them. Germline assignment: CDR1 SGHRS and CDR2 YFSETQ.

The chain recombines TRBV2 with TRBJ1-2, with 8 bases identical to TRBD1. The CDR3 totals 14 residues. CDR1 and CDR2 (germline): SNHLY, FYNNEI. Trimming cost V 6 bases and J 2 bases; bases outside gene matches: 5. The CDR3 nucleotides read TGTGCCAGCAGCGTGGACAGGGACAACTATGGCTACACCTTC. It codes for CASSVDRDNYGYTF.

The rearrangement links TRBV20-1 to TRBJ2-1; D remains unclear. The CDR3 loop spans 13 amino acids. CDR1 is DFQATT, CDR2 SNEGSKA, per germline (reference sequence). The CDR3 reads CSALASSYNEQFF. CDR3 bases: TGCAGCGCCCTGGCTAGCTCCTACAATGAGCAGTTCTTC.

The chain recombines TRBV7-2 with TRBJ1-2; D is ambiguous. The germline V and J ends were trimmed by 1 base and 9 bases, with 21 bases remaining between them. Per the germline V gene, CDR1 is SGHTA and CDR2 is FQGNSA. The CDR3 is 16 residues long. CDR3 in DNA: TGTGCCAGCAGCTTAGAGTTTACCCGGCCCGCTTATAGCTACACCTTC. Translation: CASSLEFTRPAYSYTF.

In regard to this clonotype: Its ends do not fully match the called genes, so a read error is possible. This chain links TRBV11-1 with TRBJ2-3; D not certain. The CDR3 has 15 residues. CDR1 is SGHAT and CDR2 is FQDESV in the germline V gene (reference sequence). This CDR3 is CATSRGNSGPDTQYF. Written as DNA, the CDR3 is TGTGCCACCAGCAGAGGAAACTCGGGTCCAGATACGCAGTATTTT. Complete variable domain (other parts from reference TRBV11-1 and TRBJ2-3): EAEVAQSPRYKITEKSQAVAFWCDPISGHATLYWYRQILGQGPELLVQFQDESVVDDSQLPKDRFSAERLKGVDSTLKIQPAELGDSAMYLCATSRGNSGPDTQYFGPGTRLTVL.

Of note for this clonotype: One end of the junction varies from germline; a read error may be responsible. The genes are TRBV15 and TRBJ2-3, with D possibly called TRBD1 or TRBD2 (5 bases each). The CDR3 runs 14 residues. CDR1 is LNHNV and CDR2 is YYDKDF in the germline V gene (reference sequence). CDR3 sequence (DNA): TGTGCCAGCAGCGTACGGGGCGGTGCCTATGCGCAGTATTTT. The encoded protein is CASSVRGGAYAQYF.

The chain carries TRBV11-1 and TRBJ1-2; possible D gene TRBD1, 5 bases. From germline, CDR1 is SGHAT and CDR2 FQDESV (reference sequence). The V end lost 6 bases, the J end lost 0 bases, and 11 bases lay between the germline ends. The CDR3 has 14 residues. CDR3 nucleotide sequence: TGTGCCAGCAGTCCTAGGGGATCTAACTATGGCTACACCTTC. This codes for CASSPRGSNYGYTF.

This clonotype turned up a few times. The rearrangement uses TRBV7-8 and TRBJ2-6; D ambiguous. The V end lost 0 bases, the J end lost 13 bases, and 19 bases lay between the germline ends. CDR3 length: 16 residues. The V gene's germline CDR1 is SGHVS and CDR2 FQNEAQ. The CDR3 DNA follows: TGTGCCAGCAGCTTAGCGGGTGGCTCCGATACGAAGGTCCTGACTTTC. This translates into CASSLAGGSDTKVLTF. The full variable domain, rest sourced from reference TRBV7-8 and TRBJ2-6, is GAGVSQSPRYKVAKRGQDVALRCDPISGHVSLFWYQQALGQGPEFLTYFQNEAQLDKSGLPSDRFFAERPEGSVSTLKIQRTQQEDSAVYLCASSLAGGSDTKVLTFGAGSRLTVL.

The chain recombines TRBV7-8 with TRBJ2-3; no firm D call. This CDR3 has 14 residues. Germline loops: CDR1 SGHVS, CDR2 FQNEAQ. The ends were cut back, 3 bases at V and 6 bases at J, with 13 bases in the middle. In nucleotides, the CDR3 is TGTGCCAGCAGCTTTGCTCCAGACGGGGATACGCAGTATTTT. As protein: CASSFAPDGDTQYF.

With respect to this clonotype: The junction shows a germline mismatch at one end, possibly a read error. This chain uses TRBV5-1 with TRBJ2-1, with 10 bases aligning to TRBD2. Per the germline V gene, CDR1 is SGHRS and CDR2 is YFSETQ. The length of the CDR3 is 14 residues. In DNA form, the CDR3 reads TGTGCCAGCAGCCCACGACTAGCGGGCAATGAGCAGTTCTTC. Its translation: CASSPRLAGNEQFF. The full variable domain, with the rest looked up from reference TRBV5-1 and TRBJ2-1, is KAGVTQTPRYLIKTRGQQVTLSCSPISGHRSVSWYQQTPGQGLQFLFEYFSETQRNKGNFPGRFSGRQFSNSRSEMNVSTLELGDSALYLCASSPRLAGNEQFFGPGTRLTVL.

The chain joins TRBV7-9 to TRBJ2-7, with 9 positions matching TRBD2. Germline V gene lookup returns CDR1 SEHNR and CDR2 FQNEAQ (reference sequence). The CDR3 sequence is 15 residues long. V was clipped by 3 bases and J by 11 bases; unmatched bases: 14. CDR3 DNA: TGTGCCAGCAGCTTTGGAAGAAGCGGGGGGTGCGATGAGTACGTC. This gives the protein CASSFGRSGGCDEYV.

The chain is built from TRBV11-3 and TRBJ2-3; D is undetermined. The ends were cut back, 5 bases at V and 6 bases at J, with 15 bases in the middle. This CDR3 spans 14 amino acids. Germline CDR1 reads SGHNT; CDR2 reads YENEEA. The CDR3 loop is CASSASVAPDTQYF. CDR3 DNA sequence: TGTGCCAGCAGCGCCTCGGTAGCCCCCGATACGCAGTATTTT.

In the case of this clonotype: Compared with germline, one end of the junction differs, possibly owing to a read error. The chain is built from TRBV5-1 and TRBJ2-3, with D possibly TRBD1 on 5 matching bases. Germline loops: CDR1 SGHRS, CDR2 YFSETQ. There are 14 residues in the CDR3. The CDR3 nucleotides are TGTGCCAGCAGCTTGGCAGGGTATGACCATACGCAGTATTTT. Protein product: CASSLAGYDHTQYF.

About this clonotype itself: At one end, the junction sequence differs from germline, possibly due to a read error. V usage is TRBV12-3 or TRBV12-4 and J usage is TRBJ2-3; possible D gene TRBD2, 5 bases. CDR3 size: 14 residues. In nucleotides, the CDR3 is TGTGCCAGCAGTTCGGGATCCTACAATGAGCAGTACTTCTTT. Translating it yields CASSSGSYNEQYFF.

A note on this clonotype: Likely a read error: the CDR3 ends without its conserved phenylalanine or tryptophan. The rearrangement uses TRBV6-1 and TRBJ1-2; 10 positions match TRBD1. V was pared by 6 bases and J by 5 bases, with 12 bases of the junction left unmatched. The CDR3 has 16 amino acids. Germline CDR1 MNHNS, CDR2 SASEGT. CDR3 nucleotides: TGTGCCAGCAGCTCGCGGGACAGGGGCTTGGTATATGGCTACACCCTC. This sequence encodes CASSSRDRGLVYGYTL.

This clonotype occurred once. This chain links TRBV10-3 with TRBJ2-7; tentatively, D is TRBD2 (6 bases). The germline V gene has CDR1 ENHRY and CDR2 SYGVKD. V lost 11 bases and J 3 bases, leaving 17 bases between the germline ends. The CDR3 has 13 amino acids. The CDR3 protein is CAVTGGISYEQYV. The CDR3 DNA is TGTGCCGTGACGGGCGGGATCAGCTACGAGCAGTACGTC.

CDR3 loop: CASSLGRTGANVAFF. The DNA of the CDR3 is TGTGCCAGCAGCTTAGGGCGCACAGGGGCCAACGTAGCTTTCTTT. V usage is TRBV9 and J usage is TRBJ1-1; 7 bases match TRBD1. This CDR3 spans 15 amino acids. Germline values: CDR1 SGDLS, CDR2 YYNGEE. The V and J ends lost 4 bases and 10 bases, in that order; junction bases with no gene match: 16.

The chain is built from TRBV7-3 and TRBJ1-1; possibly TRBD1 for D (6 bases). Trimming pared 6 bases from V and 1 base from J, leaving 18 bases between. Germline-derived CDR1 and CDR2 are SGHTA and FQGTGA. The CDR3 has 16 amino acids. CDR3 sequence (DNA): TGTGCCAGCAGATGGACTCCCGGGACAAAGAACACTGAAGCTTTCTTT. Its protein is CASRWTPGTKNTEAFF.

The V gene is TRBV7-9, the J gene TRBJ1-5; D uncertain. Trimming took 0 bases from V and 11 from J, leaving 17 bases between them. Per the germline V gene, CDR1 is SEHNR and CDR2 is FQNEAQ (reference sequence). The CDR3 is 15 amino acids. CDR3 region: CASSLASAGGDTQHF. CDR3 coding DNA: TGTGCCAGCAGCTTAGCGTCGGCAGGTGGAGATACCCAGCATTTT.

This rearrangement joins TRBV7-6 to TRBJ1-6; weak D call: TRBD1 (6 bases). The CDR3 length is 16 residues. V lost 1 base and J lost 17, with 24 bases in between. CDR1 is SGHVS and CDR2 is FNYEAQ in the germline V gene. The CDR3 DNA reads TGTGCCAGCAGCTTAGGCCACGGGACAAAAGATACCCAGTTCCACTTT. It translates to CASSLGHGTKDTQFHF. Full variable domain (rest looked up from reference TRBV7-6 and TRBJ1-6): GAGVSQSPRYKVTKRGQDVALRCDPISGHVSLYWYRQALGQGPEFLTYFNYEAQQDKSGLPNDRFSAERPEGSISTLTIQRTEQRDSAMYRCASSLGHGTKDTQFHFGNGTRLTVT.

The rearrangement links TRBV7-2 to TRBJ2-5; 11 bases fit TRBD2. CDR3 length: 19 amino acids. V lost 4 bases, J lost 5 bases, and 18 bases stayed unmatched. The germline CDR1 and CDR2 sequences are SGHTA and FQGNSA. CDR3 in DNA: TGTGCCAGCAGCTCCAGACGGACTAGCGGGTGGGCGAGGCAGGAGACCCAGTACTTC. Residues: CASSSRRTSGWARQETQYF.

This clonotype was counted a single time. At one end the junction does not follow the germline gene, possibly because of a read error. V is TRBV7-2 and J is TRBJ2-3; D gene ambiguous. This CDR3 comprises 14 residues. Germline-derived CDR1 and CDR2 are SGHTA and FQGNSA. DNA of the CDR3: TGTGCCAGCAGCTTGTCCAATCTGGCCGAGCAAGAGACCTTT. It specifies CASSLSNLAEQETF.

Details on this clonotype: An end of the junction does not agree with germline; a read error may underlie this. The gene calls are TRBV7-3 and TRBJ2-5; the D call may be TRBD1 or TRBD2 (5 bases each). The CDR3 has 13 residues. Germline CDR1 and CDR2: SGHTA and FQGTGA. The DNA for the CDR3 is TGTGCCACCAGCAGCCCTCCAGAGGGGACCGATACGTTC. Protein: CATSSPPEGTDTF.

To note about this clonotype: A junction boundary mismatches the germline segment, possibly from a read error. The V and J genes are TRBV15 and TRBJ2-3; D is possibly TRBD2 (7 bases). Germline CDR1 is LNHNV and CDR2 is YYDKDF (reference sequence). This CDR3 region has 15 residues. In nucleotides, the CDR3 is TGTGCCAGCAGCAGCGGGACTGGCGGGACAAATGCGCAGTATTTC. It specifies CASSSGTGGTNAQYF.